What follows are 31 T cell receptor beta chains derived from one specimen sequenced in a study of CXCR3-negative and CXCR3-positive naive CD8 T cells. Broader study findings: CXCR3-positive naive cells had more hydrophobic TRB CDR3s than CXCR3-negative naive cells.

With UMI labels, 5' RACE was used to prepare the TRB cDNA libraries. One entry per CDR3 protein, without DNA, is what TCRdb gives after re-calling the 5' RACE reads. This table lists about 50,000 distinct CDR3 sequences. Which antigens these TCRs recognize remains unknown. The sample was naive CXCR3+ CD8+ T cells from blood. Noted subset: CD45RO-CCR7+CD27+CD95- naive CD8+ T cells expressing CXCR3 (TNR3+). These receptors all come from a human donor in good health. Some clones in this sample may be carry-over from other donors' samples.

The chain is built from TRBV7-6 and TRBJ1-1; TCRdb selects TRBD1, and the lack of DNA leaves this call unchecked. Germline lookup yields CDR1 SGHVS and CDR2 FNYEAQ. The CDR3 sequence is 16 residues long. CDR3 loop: CASSLDGLGQGGEAFF.

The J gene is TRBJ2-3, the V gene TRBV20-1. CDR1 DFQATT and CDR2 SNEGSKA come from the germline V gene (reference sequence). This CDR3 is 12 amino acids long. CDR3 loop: CSARSGPDTQYF.

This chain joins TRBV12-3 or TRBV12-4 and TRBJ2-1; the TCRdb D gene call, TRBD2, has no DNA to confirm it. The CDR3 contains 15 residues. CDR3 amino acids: CASREGFAPYNEQFF.

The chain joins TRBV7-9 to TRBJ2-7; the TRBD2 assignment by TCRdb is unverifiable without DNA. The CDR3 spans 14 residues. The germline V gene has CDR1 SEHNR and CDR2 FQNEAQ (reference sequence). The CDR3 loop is CASSSRGPNYEQYF.

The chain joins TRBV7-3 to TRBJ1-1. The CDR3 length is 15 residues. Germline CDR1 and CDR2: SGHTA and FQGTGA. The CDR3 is CASSLNVMGNTEAFF.

The CDR3 sequence: CSGSGIYFQETQYF. The chain employs TRBV29-1 and TRBJ2-5. Germline assignment: CDR1 SQVTM and CDR2 ANQGSEA. The CDR3 runs to 14 residues.

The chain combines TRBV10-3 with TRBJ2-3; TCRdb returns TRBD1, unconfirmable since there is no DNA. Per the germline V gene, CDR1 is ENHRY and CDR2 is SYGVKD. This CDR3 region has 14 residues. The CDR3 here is CAISAWDSTDTQYF.

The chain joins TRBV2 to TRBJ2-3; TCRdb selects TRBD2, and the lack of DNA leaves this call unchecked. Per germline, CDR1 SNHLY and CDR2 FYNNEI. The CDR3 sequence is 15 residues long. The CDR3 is CASSEPSGVTDTQYF.

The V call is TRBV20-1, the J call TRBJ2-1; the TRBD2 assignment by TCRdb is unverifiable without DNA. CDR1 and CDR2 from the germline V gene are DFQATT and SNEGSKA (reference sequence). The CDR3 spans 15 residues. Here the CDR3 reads CSARHDYQSYNEQFF.

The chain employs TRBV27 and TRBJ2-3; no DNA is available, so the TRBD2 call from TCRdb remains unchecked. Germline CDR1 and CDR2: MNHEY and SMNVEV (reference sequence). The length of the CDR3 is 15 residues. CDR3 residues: CASSFRTSVEDTQYF.

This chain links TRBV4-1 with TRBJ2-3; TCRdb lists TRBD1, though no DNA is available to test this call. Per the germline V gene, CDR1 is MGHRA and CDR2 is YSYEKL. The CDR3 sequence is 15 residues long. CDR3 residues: CASSLSGQGTDTQYF.

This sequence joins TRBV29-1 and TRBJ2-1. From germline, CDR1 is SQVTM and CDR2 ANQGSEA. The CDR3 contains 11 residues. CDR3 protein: CSVVSYNEQFF.

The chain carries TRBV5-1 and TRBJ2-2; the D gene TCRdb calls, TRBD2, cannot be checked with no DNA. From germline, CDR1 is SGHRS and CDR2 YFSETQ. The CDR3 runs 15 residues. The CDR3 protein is CASEGLGLNTGELFF.

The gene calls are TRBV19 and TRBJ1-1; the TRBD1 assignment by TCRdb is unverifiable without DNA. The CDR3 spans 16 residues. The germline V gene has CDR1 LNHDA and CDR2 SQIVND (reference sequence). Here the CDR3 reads CASKGQEWREDTEAFF.

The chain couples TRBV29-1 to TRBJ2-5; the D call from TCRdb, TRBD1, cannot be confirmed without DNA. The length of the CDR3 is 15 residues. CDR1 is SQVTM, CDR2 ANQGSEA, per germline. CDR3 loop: CSVLWTANLQETQYF. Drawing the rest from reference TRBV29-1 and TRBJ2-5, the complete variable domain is SAVISQKPSRDICQRGTSLTIQCQVDSQVTMMFWYRQQPGQSLTLIATANQGSEATYESGFVIDKFPISRPNLTFSTLTVSNMSPEDSSIYLCSVLWTANLQETQYFGPGTRLLVL.

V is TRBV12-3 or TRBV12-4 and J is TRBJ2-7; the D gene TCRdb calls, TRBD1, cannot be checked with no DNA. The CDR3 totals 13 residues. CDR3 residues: CASSHRQSDEQYF.

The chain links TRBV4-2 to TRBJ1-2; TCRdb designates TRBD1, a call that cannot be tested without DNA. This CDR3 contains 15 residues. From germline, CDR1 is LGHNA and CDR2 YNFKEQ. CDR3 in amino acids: CASSHPSGDRYGYTF.

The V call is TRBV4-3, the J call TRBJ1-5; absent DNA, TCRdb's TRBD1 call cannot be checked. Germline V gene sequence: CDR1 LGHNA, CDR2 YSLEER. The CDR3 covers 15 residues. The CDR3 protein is CASSQGSAGDQPQHF.

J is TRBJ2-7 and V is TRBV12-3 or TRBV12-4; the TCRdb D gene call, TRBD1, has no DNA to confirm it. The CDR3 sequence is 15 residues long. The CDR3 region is CASRSWGTGANEQYF.

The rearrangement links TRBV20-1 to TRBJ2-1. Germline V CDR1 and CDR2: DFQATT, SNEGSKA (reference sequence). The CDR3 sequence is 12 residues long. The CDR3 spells CSARDWGNEQFF.

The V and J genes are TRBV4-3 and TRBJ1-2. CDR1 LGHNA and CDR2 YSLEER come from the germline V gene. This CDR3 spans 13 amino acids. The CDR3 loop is CASSLGSYYGYTF.

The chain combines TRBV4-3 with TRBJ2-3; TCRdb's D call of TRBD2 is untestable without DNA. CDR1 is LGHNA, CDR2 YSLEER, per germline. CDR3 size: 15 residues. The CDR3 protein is CASSHTSLSTDTQYF.

This CDR3 reads CASSYGRVNEQFF. This chain links TRBV6-2 or TRBV6-3 with TRBJ2-1. The CDR3 length is 13 residues. Germline CDR1 is MNHEY and CDR2 is SVGEGT.

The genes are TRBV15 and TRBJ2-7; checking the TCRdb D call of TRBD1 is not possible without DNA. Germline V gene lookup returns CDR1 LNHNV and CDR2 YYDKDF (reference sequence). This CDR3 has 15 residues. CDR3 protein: CATSSPRGNMYEQYF.

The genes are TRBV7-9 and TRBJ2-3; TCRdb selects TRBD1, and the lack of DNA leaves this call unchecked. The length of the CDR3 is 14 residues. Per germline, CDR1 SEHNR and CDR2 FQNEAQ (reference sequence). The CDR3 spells CASSLGQFTDTQYF.

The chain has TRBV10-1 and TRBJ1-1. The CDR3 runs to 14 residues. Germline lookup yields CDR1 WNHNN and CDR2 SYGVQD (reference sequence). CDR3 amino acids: CASSESTGETEAFF.

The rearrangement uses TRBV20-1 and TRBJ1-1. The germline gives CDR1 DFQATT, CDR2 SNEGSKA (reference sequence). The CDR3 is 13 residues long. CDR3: CSARDRPNTEAFF.

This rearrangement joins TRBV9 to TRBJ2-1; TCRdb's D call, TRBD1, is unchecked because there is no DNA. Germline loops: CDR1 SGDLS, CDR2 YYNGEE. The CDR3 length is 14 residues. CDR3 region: CASSVDPQPNEQFF.

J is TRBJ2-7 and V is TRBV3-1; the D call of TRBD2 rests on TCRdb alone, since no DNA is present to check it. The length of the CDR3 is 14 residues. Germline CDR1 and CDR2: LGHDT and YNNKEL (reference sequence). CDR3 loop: CASSYSGRSYEQYF.

The CDR3 loop is CASRDYLSYEQYF. The chain has TRBV3-1 and TRBJ2-7; checking the TCRdb D call of TRBD2 is not possible without DNA. The CDR3 covers 13 residues. Germline CDR1 reads LGHDT; CDR2 reads YNNKEL (reference sequence).

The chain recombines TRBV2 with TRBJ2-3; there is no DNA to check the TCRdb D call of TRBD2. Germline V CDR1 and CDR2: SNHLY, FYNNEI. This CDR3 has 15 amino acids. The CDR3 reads CASRRTSAGPDTQYF.